Here is one TCR beta chain with its context. Sequencing used immunoSEQ multiplex PCR; TCRdb keeps in-frame clones, though not all of them. The table includes 140,000 to 150,000 clones, about 94% detected once. The sample originates from a study of cytomegalovirus exposure and HLA in healthy donors. This CDR3 comprises 16 residues. V trimming: 0 bases; J trimming: 0 bases; junction bases outside the gene matches: 1. Germline V gene sequence: CDR1 SGDLS, CDR2 YYNGEE. Sequencing was carried out using PBMCs. The genes are TRBV9 and TRBJ1-2; 11 bases align to TRBD1. This clonotype originated in a man aged 18 to 30 in good health and CMV-seropositive. The DNA for the CDR3 is TGTGCCAGCAGCGTAGGGGGACAGGGGGCTAACTATGGCTACACCTTC. It translates to CASSVGGQGANYGYTF.